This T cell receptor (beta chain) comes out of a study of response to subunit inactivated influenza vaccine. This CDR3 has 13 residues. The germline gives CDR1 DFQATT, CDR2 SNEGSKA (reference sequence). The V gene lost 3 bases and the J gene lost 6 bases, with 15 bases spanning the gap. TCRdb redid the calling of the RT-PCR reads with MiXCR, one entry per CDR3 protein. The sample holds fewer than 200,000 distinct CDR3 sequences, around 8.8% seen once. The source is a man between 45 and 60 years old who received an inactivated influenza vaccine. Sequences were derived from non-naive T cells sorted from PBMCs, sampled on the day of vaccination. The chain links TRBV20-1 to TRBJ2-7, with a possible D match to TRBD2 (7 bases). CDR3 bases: TGCAGTGCTAGTGGGGGGGGGCGCTTCGAGCAGTACTTC. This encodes CSASGGGRFEQYF.